This T cell receptor beta chain was retrieved from a study of blood T cell repertoires in COVID-19. Study-level information: The study drew acute and convalescent COVID-19 samples from the United States, Italy and Spain. In each case, the material was cDNA or gDNA derived from T cells, B-cell-depleted T cells, or PBMCs.

Per the germline V gene, CDR1 is SGHKS and CDR2 is YYEKEE (reference sequence). The junction had 7 bases not matched to a gene; V was cut back by 7 bases and J by 6 bases. The CDR3 runs 14 residues. Under the authors' procedure: For nucleated cells, counts were estimated from reference gene primer amplification. The method was immunoSEQ multiplex PCR; TCRdb's version includes in-frame clones alone and lacks a portion of them. V, J and clone size reflect that table, while D and trimming were determined from the DNA. Among 65,000 to 85,000 clones listed, 75% to 90% were seen once. The chain carries TRBV5-5 and TRBJ2-1, with 10 bases fitting TRBD2. The TCR sequence derives from a human donor in a cohort sampled during active COVID-19. The source material was peripheral blood. Here the CDR3 DNA reads TGTGCCAGCGTAAGGCTAGCGGGGGCCAATGAGCAGTTCTTC. It yields the protein CASVRLAGANEQFF.